Listed here is a single T cell receptor (beta chain). Its specificity is unknown. The V end lost 6 bases, the J end lost 5 bases, and 9 bases lay between the germline ends. The CDR3 runs 12 residues. Primed by a sample-barcoded 5' primer and a J-beta primer mix, a second PCR proceeded for about 7 to 12 cycles. The authors tagged each cDNA molecule using a template-switch adaptor with 12 random nucleotides. TCRdb itself ran the 5' RACE reads through MiXCR, one entry per CDR3 protein. This sample has approximately 830,000 distinct CDR3 sequences, with 55% to 65% found just once. The data belong to a study of blood T cells in healthy people across ages. The study, taken as a whole, reports: Naive CD4+ cells and diversity were both higher in long-lived donors than in aged donors. There was no known CMV status for donors, so expanded clonotype changes were possibly confounded.

Sequenced input: blood. The chain uses TRBV12-3 or TRBV12-4 and TRBJ2-3; D not certain. The TCR originated in a man aged 25-40 years in good health. In DNA, the CDR3 is TGTGCCAGCAGATTGGGTGGAGATACGCAGTATTTT. Protein: CASRLGGDTQYF.